This T cell receptor beta chain was found in a study of blood T cell repertoires in COVID-19. Study at large: Sources were T cells, B-cell-depleted T cells, or PBMCs; the material itself was cDNA or gDNA.

V was pared by 2 bases and J by 1 base, with 2 bases of the junction left unmatched. The CDR3 contains 14 residues. Germline V gene lookup returns CDR1 SGHTS and CDR2 YDEGEE. Participants spanned ages about 18 to 89 years and resided in roughly 22 US areas. Grouping used clinical history reported by participants in a survey and questionnaire. Two negative PCRs, clearance, or symptom resolution had been documented for recovered Cohort 3 donors. Repertoires were generated with immunoSEQ multiplex PCR, while TCRdb's copy carries only in-frame clones and drops some. The sample comprises hundreds of thousands of clones, roughly 86% of which are singletons, and approximately 1.5% rests with the top ten.

The V gene is TRBV5-8, the J gene TRBJ2-7; 8 bases align to TRBD2. This clonotype was sampled from a woman between 45 and 60 years old who had recovered from COVID-19. Sequenced material: PBMCs or T cells enriched from blood (not recorded which). The CDR3 protein is CASSFTSGSYEQYF. DNA for the CDR3: TGTGCCAGCAGCTTTACTAGCGGTTCCTACGAGCAGTACTTC.